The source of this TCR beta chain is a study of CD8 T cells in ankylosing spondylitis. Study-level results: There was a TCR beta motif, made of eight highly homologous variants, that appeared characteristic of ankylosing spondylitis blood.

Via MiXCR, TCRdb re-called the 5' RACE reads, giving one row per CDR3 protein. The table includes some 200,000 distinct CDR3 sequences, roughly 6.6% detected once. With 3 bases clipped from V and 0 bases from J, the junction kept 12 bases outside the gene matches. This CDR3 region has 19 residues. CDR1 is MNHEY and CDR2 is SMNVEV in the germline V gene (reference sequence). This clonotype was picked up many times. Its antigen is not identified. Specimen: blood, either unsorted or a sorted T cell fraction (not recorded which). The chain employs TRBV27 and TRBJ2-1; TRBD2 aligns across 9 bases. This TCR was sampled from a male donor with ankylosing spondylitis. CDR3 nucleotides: TGTGCCAGCAGTTTCTGGGCGGGAGGGCCCTCGCGCTCCTACAATGAGCAGTTCTTC. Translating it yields CASSFWAGGPSRSYNEQFF.